The 18 T cell receptor beta chains listed next were all sequenced from one sample in a study of CD8 T cells in ankylosing spondylitis. TCRdb used MiXCR to reprocess the 5' RACE reads, holding one entry per CDR3 protein. The data hold approximately 190,000 distinct CDR3 sequences, with 13% observed a single time. Sequencing was performed on blood, either unsorted or a sorted T cell fraction (not recorded which). Receptors were obtained from a female donor with ankylosing spondylitis or in good health (not recorded which).

This clonotype was seen a handful of times. The V call is TRBV5-1, the J call TRBJ1-3, with 7 bases identical to TRBD1. Looked up from germline, CDR1 is SGHRS and CDR2 is YFSETQ. This CDR3 comprises 16 residues. V lost 1 base and J lost 0; bases outside the gene matches: 4. In DNA form, the CDR3 reads TGCGCCAGCAGCTTGTCCCCAGGGGGCTCTGGAAACACCATATATTTT. Translating gives CASSLSPGGSGNTIYF. The entire variable domain, with the rest obtained from reference TRBV5-1 and TRBJ1-3, is as follows: KAGVTQTPRYLIKTRGQQVTLSCSPISGHRSVSWYQQTPGQGLQFLFEYFSETQRNKGNFPGRFSGRQFSNSRSEMNVSTLELGDSALYLCASSLSPGGSGNTIYFGEGSWLTVV.

This clonotype was observed at least ten times. This sequence joins TRBV2 and TRBJ2-7; D call uncertain. CDR3 length: 13 residues. V was pared by 10 bases and J by 1 base, with 14 bases between. Germline assignment: CDR1 SNHLY and CDR2 FYNNEI. DNA of the CDR3: TGTGCCATCCCCTCTGACCGATCCTACGAGCAGTACTTC. As protein: CAIPSDRSYEQYF.

This clonotype was seen only a few times. The rearrangement links TRBV10-3 to TRBJ2-5; D is undetermined. Germline V CDR1 and CDR2: ENHRY, SYGVKD. The CDR3 runs to 14 residues. Trimming removed 7 bases from V and 1 base from J, with 13 bases in between. The CDR3: CAIKPVPSQETQYF. Here the CDR3 DNA reads TGTGCCATCAAGCCGGTACCGAGCCAAGAGACCCAGTACTTC.

At least ten counts were recorded for this clonotype. This chain connects TRBV11-2 to TRBJ2-1, with a tentative D call TRBD1 (5 bases). The CDR3 loop spans 16 amino acids. Looked up from germline, CDR1 is SGHAT and CDR2 is FQNNGV. V lost 7 bases and J lost 1, with 17 bases in between. The CDR3 sequence is CASTRFGQGSYNEQFF. CDR3 nucleotide sequence: TGTGCCAGCACCCGATTCGGTCAGGGTTCCTACAATGAGCAGTTCTTC.

This clonotype came up many times. This chain joins TRBV12-3 or TRBV12-4 and TRBJ1-4, with no clear D. V shed 6 bases and J shed 1 base, with 15 bases lying between them. The CDR3 contains 16 residues. The DNA of the CDR3 is TGTGCCAGCAGCCCCTCGGGTGTCGTAACTAATGAAAAACTGTTTTTT. Amino acids: CASSPSGVVTNEKLFF.

This clonotype has ten or more counts. This chain links TRBV7-3 with TRBJ2-1; unclear D gene. With 1 base removed from V and 8 bases from J, the gap between germline ends came to 9 bases. Germline lookup yields CDR1 SGHTA and CDR2 FQGTGA. The CDR3 has 13 residues. CDR3: CASSLIPGYEQFF. DNA for the CDR3: TGTGCCAGCAGCTTAATCCCCGGGTATGAGCAGTTCTTC.

This chain links TRBV29-1 with TRBJ1-5; D unclear. Germline V gene sequence: CDR1 SQVTM, CDR2 ANQGSEA. CDR3 length: 13 residues. V was shortened by 4 bases and J by 3 bases, with 10 bases between the two germline ends. CDR3: CSVGSSPNQPQHF. CDR3 coding DNA: TGCAGCGTTGGGAGTTCCCCCAATCAGCCCCAGCATTTT.

The genes are TRBV18 and TRBJ1-2; perhaps TRBD1 as D (6 bases). The CDR3 is made up of 14 amino acids. The germline V gene encodes CDR1 KGHSH and CDR2 LQKENI. V was shortened by 1 base and J by 8 bases, with 14 bases between the two germline ends. The CDR3 loop reads CASSPLQGSGGYTF. In nucleotides, the CDR3 is TGTGCCAGCTCACCACTTCAGGGGAGCGGCGGCTACACCTTC.

This clonotype was seen repeatedly, ten times or more. The chain couples TRBV19 to TRBJ1-1; D gene unclear. The germline V gene has CDR1 LNHDA and CDR2 SQIVND (reference sequence). Trimming left V 0 bases short and J 4 bases short, with 9 bases between. The CDR3 covers 14 residues. CDR3 in amino acids: CASSIEALVTEAFF. CDR3 DNA sequence: TGTGCCAGTAGTATAGAGGCCCTGGTCACTGAAGCTTTCTTT.

The gene calls are TRBV15 and TRBJ2-2; TRBD2 might be the D (5 bases). This CDR3 has 13 residues. Germline CDR1 LNHNV, CDR2 YYDKDF (reference sequence). V dropped 8 bases and J dropped 7 bases, with 14 bases sitting between them. CDR3 protein: CATREGLDGELFF. The CDR3 nucleotides read TGTGCCACCCGGGAAGGGTTAGACGGGGAGCTGTTTTTT.

In this sample, this clonotype turned up many times. This sequence joins TRBV5-1 and TRBJ2-1; 7 nucleotides agree with TRBD1. V lost 7 bases, J lost 4 bases, and 14 bases stayed unmatched. The germline gives CDR1 SGHRS, CDR2 YFSETQ. The CDR3 extends over 16 amino acids. CDR3 residues: CASAIAPGTAYNEQFF. For the CDR3, the DNA is TGCGCCAGCGCTATTGCCCCCGGGACAGCATACAATGAGCAGTTCTTC.

This clonotype was found a few times. This may be a read error, as it is one base from a much larger clone. V and J are TRBV20-1 and TRBJ1-2, with no clear D. The CDR3 is made up of 13 amino acids. Germline assignment: CDR1 DFQATT and CDR2 SNEGSKA (reference sequence). CDR3 in DNA: TGCAGTGCTGAAAAAGACTCTAACTATGGCTACCCCTTC. Translated: CSAEKDSNYGYPF.

The table lists this clonotype with many counts. The chain carries TRBV20-1 and TRBJ1-5; tentative D call: TRBD1 (6 bases). CDR1 DFQATT and CDR2 SNEGSKA come from the germline V gene (reference sequence). CDR3 length: 13 amino acids. V dropped 6 bases and J dropped 3 bases, with 12 bases sitting between them. The CDR3 loop is CSAPYRDNQPQHF. CDR3 nucleotide sequence: TGCAGTGCGCCCTACAGGGACAATCAGCCCCAGCATTTT.

This clonotype was seen a handful of times. This sequence joins TRBV27 and TRBJ2-1, with D maybe TRBD2 (6 bases). CDR3 length: 17 amino acids. Germline V gene lookup returns CDR1 MNHEY and CDR2 SMNVEV (reference sequence). Trimming shortened V by 2 bases and J by 9 bases, and 23 bases separated the two germline ends. DNA of the CDR3: TGTGCCAGCAGTTTACTGGAGACGGGAGTAGGTCTTGGTGAGCAGTTCTTC. Translation: CASSLLETGVGLGEQFF.

In regard to this clonotype: A much bigger clone sits one base away, suggesting this may be a read error. The CDR3 carries no conserved terminal phenylalanine or tryptophan, so it likely arises from a read error. The chain is built from TRBV20-1 and TRBJ2-7, with a tentative D call TRBD2 (5 bases). Germline V lookup: CDR1 DFQATT, CDR2 SNEGSKA (reference sequence). V was shortened by 1 base and J by 4 bases, with 17 bases between the two germline ends. The CDR3 spans 15 residues. The CDR3 sequence is CSARVRSTSGYEQYS. In nucleotides, the CDR3 is TGCAGTGCTAGAGTTAGATCCACTAGTGGATACGAGCAGTACTCC.

The CDR3 nucleotides read TGTGCCAGCAGTCCCCGGAGATACGAGCAGTACTTC. It encodes CASSPRRYEQYF. The chain employs TRBV27 and TRBJ2-7; D unresolved. CDR1 and CDR2 from the germline V gene are MNHEY and SMNVEV (reference sequence). CDR3 length: 12 residues. V shed 5 bases and J shed 4 bases, with 9 bases lying between them.

The V and J genes are TRBV7-8 and TRBJ2-3; unclear D gene. Per the germline V gene, CDR1 is SGHVS and CDR2 is FQNEAQ. V was clipped by 6 bases and J by 1 base, with 14 bases between them. CDR3 length equals 15 residues. The CDR3 region is CASRDHGRGTDTQYF. Written as DNA, the CDR3 is TGTGCCAGCAGGGACCATGGTCGGGGCACAGATACGCAGTATTTT. The variable domain in full, with the rest retrieved from reference TRBV7-8 and TRBJ2-3, is GAGVSQSPRYKVAKRGQDVALRCDPISGHVSLFWYQQALGQGPEFLTYFQNEAQLDKSGLPSDRFFAERPEGSVSTLKIQRTQQEDSAVYLCASRDHGRGTDTQYFGPGTRLTVL.

To note about this clonotype: The junction does not match germline at one end; this may be a read error. This chain joins TRBV5-1 and TRBJ2-6; tentative D call: TRBD2 (5 bases). The CDR3 contains 16 residues. The germline V gene encodes CDR1 SGHRS and CDR2 YFSETQ. The CDR3 protein is CARSLVPGSGANVLTF. The CDR3 bases are TGCGCCCGCAGCTTGGTCCCGGGATCTGGGGCCAACGTCCTGACTTTC.